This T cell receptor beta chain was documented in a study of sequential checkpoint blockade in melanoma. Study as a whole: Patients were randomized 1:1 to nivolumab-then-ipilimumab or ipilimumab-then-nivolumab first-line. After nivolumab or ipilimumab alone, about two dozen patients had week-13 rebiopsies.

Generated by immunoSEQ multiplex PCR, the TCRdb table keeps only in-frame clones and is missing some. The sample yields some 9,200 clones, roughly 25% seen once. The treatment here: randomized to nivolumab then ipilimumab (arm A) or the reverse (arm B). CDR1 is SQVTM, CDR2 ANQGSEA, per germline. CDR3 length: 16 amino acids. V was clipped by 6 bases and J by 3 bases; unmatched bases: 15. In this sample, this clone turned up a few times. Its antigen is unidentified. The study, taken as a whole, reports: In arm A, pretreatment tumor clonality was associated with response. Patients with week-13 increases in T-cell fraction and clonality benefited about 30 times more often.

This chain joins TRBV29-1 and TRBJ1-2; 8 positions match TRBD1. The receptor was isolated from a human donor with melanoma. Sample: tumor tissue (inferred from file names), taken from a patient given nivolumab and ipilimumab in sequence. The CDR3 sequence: CSVGIGQGDLDYGYTF. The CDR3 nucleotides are TGCAGCGTGGGGATTGGACAGGGCGATCTCGACTATGGCTACACCTTC.